Many counts were recorded for the clone carrying this TCR beta chain. Antigen: not known. This beta chain is an unintended read in a library built for alpha chains; its size means little. Unique molecular identifiers tagged every individual TCR cDNA molecule. MiXCR, applied by TCRdb to the 5' RACE reads, yields one record per CDR3 protein. The data contain about 13,000 distinct CDR3 sequences, just over 5% of them singletons. The record originates from a study of spatial heterogeneity in lung cancer. Notes on the study in general: Estimation of coverage gave values of roughly 6.9% for alpha and 13% to 15% for beta chains in tumor T cells. Expanded TCRs classified as ubiquitous or regional were counted, and these counts tracked ubiquitous and regional nonsynonymous mutations, respectively. Tumors with more nonsynonymous mutations had more expanded intratumoral alpha and beta TCRs.

The time point was: sample taken at primary tumor resection. The donors were more than 70 patients with non-small cell lung cancer that was early-stage and untreated. V was pared by 3 bases and J by 4 bases, with 5 bases of the junction left unmatched. Germline CDR1 reads SGHKS; CDR2 reads YYEKEE (reference sequence). CDR3 size: 15 residues. The chain has TRBV5-5 and TRBJ2-2, with 8 nucleotides matching TRBD1. The clonotype comes from a male donor with early-stage non-small cell lung cancer. Sequencing was performed on lung tumor tissue, taken at surgery. The CDR3 reads CASSWTGRVTGELFF. CDR3 DNA sequence: TGTGCCAGCAGCTGGACAGGGCGGGTCACCGGGGAGCTGTTTTTT. Full variable domain (rest looked up from reference TRBV5-5 and TRBJ2-2): DAGVTQSPTHLIKTRGQQVTLRCSPISGHKSVSWYQQVLGQGPQFIFQYYEKEERGRGNFPDRFSARQFPNYSSELNVNALLLGDSALYLCASSWTGRVTGELFFGEGSRLTVL.